This is a list of T cell receptor beta chains from one sample in a study of blood T cell repertoires in COVID-19. Assay used: immunoSEQ multiplex PCR; TCRdb lists only in-frame clones, some missing. The sample has approximately 68,000 clones, more than 80% seen once. The sequenced material came from peripheral blood. The receptors were gathered from a woman aged 80 or older with active or convalescent COVID-19. Each CDR3 is given with its conserved first and last residue. Each record gives: D gene, clone size, CDR3 length, V gene, J gene, CDR3 DNA, CDR3 protein. A D gene is named only where the DNA matches it firmly. For some rows the clone size is stated as once, few or many, or as a class when expanded; others skip it.

d_gene: TRBD2
abundance: NA
len: 13
v_gene: TRBV11-2
j_gene: TRBJ2-5
CDR3nt: TGTGCCAGCAGCACGGGACTAAAAGAGACCCAGTACTTC
CDR3aa: CASSTGLKETQYF

d_gene: NA
abundance: NA
len: 12
v_gene: TRBV15
j_gene: TRBJ2-3
CDR3nt: TGTGCCACCAGCAGTCAAGAGAATACGCAGTATTTT
CDR3aa: CATSSQENTQYF

d_gene: TRBD2
abundance: NA
len: 16
v_gene: TRBV13
j_gene: TRBJ2-3
CDR3nt: TGTGCCAGCAGCTCCCGACCGGGGGGGCGCACAGATACGCAGTATTTT
CDR3aa: CASSSRPGGRTDTQYF

d_gene: NA
abundance: few
len: 14
v_gene: TRBV7-2
j_gene: TRBJ2-4
CDR3nt: TGTGCCAGCAGCTTAGTGGGGGGTAGGGACATTCAGTACTTC
CDR3aa: CASSLVGGRDIQYF

d_gene: NA
abundance: NA
len: 12
v_gene: TRBV2
j_gene: TRBJ1-2
CDR3nt: TGTGCCAGCAGTGACAGGGCAAGAGGCTACACCTTC
CDR3aa: CASSDRARGYTF

d_gene: NA
abundance: NA
len: 16
v_gene: TRBV4-3
j_gene: TRBJ2-2
CDR3nt: TGCGCCAGCAGCCAAGAGGTGGGCATTAACACCGGGGAGCTGTTTTTT
CDR3aa: CASSQEVGINTGELFF

d_gene: NA
abundance: NA
len: 16
v_gene: TRBV7-9
j_gene: TRBJ2-3
CDR3nt: TGTGCCAGCAGCTTAGCGGGACTTTCGGGCACAGATACGCAGTATTTT
CDR3aa: CASSLAGLSGTDTQYF

d_gene: TRBD1
abundance: NA
len: 18
v_gene: TRBV19
j_gene: TRBJ2-3
CDR3nt: TGTGCCAGTAGTACCACCTCTGCCGGGACAGGAACCTCCCGGACGCAGTATTTT
CDR3aa: CASSTTSAGTGTSRTQYF

d_gene: NA
abundance: NA
len: 12
v_gene: TRBV28
j_gene: TRBJ1-2
CDR3nt: TGTGCCAGCAGCCTGGGGCTTGTTGGCTACACCTTC
CDR3aa: CASSLGLVGYTF

d_gene: NA
abundance: NA
len: 16
v_gene: TRBV19
j_gene: TRBJ1-6
CDR3nt: TGTGCCAGTAGTATTATCCATCGTAGCCTTAATTCACCCCTCCACTTT
CDR3aa: CASSIIHRSLNSPLHF

d_gene: TRBD1
abundance: NA
len: 13
v_gene: TRBV18
j_gene: TRBJ2-7
CDR3nt: TGTGCCAGCCATCCGGGACAGGGCTACGAGCAGTACTTC
CDR3aa: CASHPGQGYEQYF

d_gene: NA
abundance: NA
len: 15
v_gene: TRBV2
j_gene: TRBJ2-7
CDR3nt: TGTGCCAGCACCAGAGGGGGGGGCGGACCCTACGAGCAGTACTTC
CDR3aa: CASTRGGGGPYEQYF

d_gene: NA
abundance: NA
len: 15
v_gene: TRBV7-7
j_gene: TRBJ2-5
CDR3nt: TGTGCTAGCAGCTTATATCCTACGGGCCAAGAGACCCAGTACTTC
CDR3aa: CASSLYPTGQETQYF

d_gene: TRBD1
abundance: NA
len: 19
v_gene: TRBV10-3
j_gene: TRBJ1-2
CDR3nt: TGTGCCATCAGTGAGTCAACCCCCGGGACAGGGGGAATAAGAGGTGGCTACACCTTC
CDR3aa: CAISESTPGTGGIRGGYTF

d_gene: TRBD2
abundance: NA
len: 13
v_gene: TRBV7-2
j_gene: TRBJ2-3
CDR3nt: TGTGCCAGCAGCTTCAGGGAGGGAGATACGCAGTATTTT
CDR3aa: CASSFREGDTQYF

d_gene: TRBD1
abundance: NA
len: 15
v_gene: TRBV30
j_gene: TRBJ1-3
CDR3nt: TGTGCCTGGACGATAACAGGGGGTGCTGGAAACACCATATATTTT
CDR3aa: CAWTITGGAGNTIYF

d_gene: TRBD1
abundance: NA
len: 15
v_gene: TRBV6-2/TRBV6-3
j_gene: TRBJ1-5
CDR3nt: TGTGCCAGCAGTGGGACAGGGAGGGCGAATCAGCCCCAGCATTTT
CDR3aa: CASSGTGRANQPQHF

d_gene: NA
abundance: NA
len: 17
v_gene: TRBV3-1/TRBV3-2
j_gene: TRBJ1-5
CDR3nt: TGTGCCAGCAGCCAAGGTCTAACTCCAGGTTTTAATCAGCCCCAGCATTTT
CDR3aa: CASSQGLTPGFNQPQHF

d_gene: TRBD1
abundance: NA
len: 13
v_gene: TRBV11-3
j_gene: TRBJ1-1
CDR3nt: TGTGCCAGCAGCCCAGGGACAGAAAGCAAAGCTTTCTTT
CDR3aa: CASSPGTESKAFF

d_gene: NA
abundance: NA
len: 15
v_gene: TRBV10-2
j_gene: TRBJ1-2
CDR3nt: TGCGCCAGTACCTCGCAGGGACTGAGTGCCTATGGCTACACCTTC
CDR3aa: CASTSQGLSAYGYTF

d_gene: NA
abundance: once
len: 15
v_gene: TRBV4-2
j_gene: TRBJ1-5
CDR3nt: TGTGCCAGCAATACGGACTATTATAGCAATCAGCCCCAGCATTTT
CDR3aa: CASNTDYYSNQPQHF

d_gene: NA
abundance: NA
len: 13
v_gene: TRBV12-3/TRBV12-4
j_gene: TRBJ2-3
CDR3nt: TGTGCCAGCAGTCCGGACTCCACAGATACGCAGTATTTT
CDR3aa: CASSPDSTDTQYF

d_gene: NA
abundance: NA
len: 12
v_gene: TRBV28
j_gene: TRBJ2-2
CDR3nt: TGTGCCAGCAGTTCCCCCCGCGGGGAGCTGTTTTTT
CDR3aa: CASSSPRGELFF

d_gene: TRBD1
abundance: NA
len: 15
v_gene: TRBV7-9
j_gene: TRBJ1-2
CDR3nt: TGTGCCAGCAGCCGTTCCGGGACAGGGGGGGACGGCTACACCTTC
CDR3aa: CASSRSGTGGDGYTF

d_gene: NA
abundance: NA
len: 14
v_gene: TRBV9
j_gene: TRBJ1-2
CDR3nt: TGTGCCAGCAGTACGGACAGCGGTGGGTATGGCTACACCTTC
CDR3aa: CASSTDSGGYGYTF

d_gene: NA
abundance: NA
len: 16
v_gene: TRBV6-1
j_gene: TRBJ2-7
CDR3nt: TGTGCCAGCAGTGCTTATGAAATAGCCGGAACCTACGAGCAGTACTTC
CDR3aa: CASSAYEIAGTYEQYF

d_gene: NA
abundance: NA
len: 15
v_gene: TRBV7-6
j_gene: TRBJ2-3
CDR3nt: TGTGCCAGCAGCTCCAAAAGGACTAGCACAGATACGCAGTATTTT
CDR3aa: CASSSKRTSTDTQYF

d_gene: TRBD2
abundance: NA
len: 15
v_gene: TRBV4-3
j_gene: TRBJ2-1
CDR3nt: TGCGCCAGCAGCCAAGATCGTGCGGGGGACAATGAGCAGTTCTTC
CDR3aa: CASSQDRAGDNEQFF

d_gene: NA
abundance: few
len: 12
v_gene: TRBV14
j_gene: TRBJ1-2
CDR3nt: TGTGCCAGCAGCCACCCTCCTGATGGCTACACCTTC
CDR3aa: CASSHPPDGYTF

d_gene: NA
abundance: NA
len: 15
v_gene: TRBV19
j_gene: TRBJ1-6
CDR3nt: TGTGCCAGTAGTATTGGGACTGCATATAATTCACCCCTCCACTTT
CDR3aa: CASSIGTAYNSPLHF

d_gene: TRBD2
abundance: NA
len: 17
v_gene: TRBV6-2/TRBV6-3
j_gene: TRBJ2-2
CDR3nt: TGTGCCAGCAGTTACTCTTGGGGGGGATCGTACACCGGGGAGCTGTTTTTT
CDR3aa: CASSYSWGGSYTGELFF

d_gene: NA
abundance: NA
len: 13
v_gene: TRBV19
j_gene: TRBJ1-2
CDR3nt: TGTGCCAGCCTTATCCAGGGTGGTAATGGCTACACCTTC
CDR3aa: CASLIQGGNGYTF

d_gene: NA
abundance: NA
len: 16
v_gene: TRBV18
j_gene: TRBJ2-7
CDR3nt: TGTGCCAGCTCAGGGCCCCGGGGGTCTGGTCTTGGCGAGCAGTACTTC
CDR3aa: CASSGPRGSGLGEQYF

d_gene: NA
abundance: NA
len: 13
v_gene: TRBV5-6
j_gene: TRBJ2-3
CDR3nt: TGTGCCAGCACCAGGGGTCCAACAGATACGCAGTATTTT
CDR3aa: CASTRGPTDTQYF

d_gene: TRBD1
abundance: NA
len: 12
v_gene: TRBV7-9
j_gene: TRBJ1-4
CDR3nt: TGTGCCAGCAGCCCGGACAGGGGAAAACTGTTTTTT
CDR3aa: CASSPDRGKLFF

d_gene: TRBD1
abundance: NA
len: 13
v_gene: TRBV14
j_gene: TRBJ1-1
CDR3nt: TGTGCCAGCAGCCAAGACTGGACAGGGAAAGCTTTCTTT
CDR3aa: CASSQDWTGKAFF

d_gene: TRBD1
abundance: NA
len: 16
v_gene: TRBV19
j_gene: TRBJ1-1
CDR3nt: TGTGCCAGTTCGAGACGGGACAGGCCGAGGGACACTGAAGCTTTCTTT
CDR3aa: CASSRRDRPRDTEAFF

d_gene: NA
abundance: NA
len: 12
v_gene: TRBV5-4
j_gene: TRBJ1-1
CDR3nt: TGTGCCAGCAGCCTACCCTCCACTGAAGCTTTCTTT
CDR3aa: CASSLPSTEAFF

d_gene: NA
abundance: NA
len: 14
v_gene: TRBV5-1
j_gene: TRBJ1-6
CDR3nt: TGCGCCAGCAGCTCGCGGGGGAACGATTCACCCCTCCACTTT
CDR3aa: CASSSRGNDSPLHF

d_gene: NA
abundance: once
len: 14
v_gene: TRBV19
j_gene: TRBJ1-1
CDR3nt: TGTGCCAGTAGTATAGCAGGGGTGGACACTGAAGCTTTCTTT
CDR3aa: CASSIAGVDTEAFF

d_gene: NA
abundance: NA
len: 12
v_gene: TRBV6-1
j_gene: TRBJ1-2
CDR3nt: TGTGCCAGCAGTGAACGGCGGGTTTCGGGCACCTTC
CDR3aa: CASSERRVSGTF

d_gene: NA
abundance: NA
len: 16
v_gene: TRBV27
j_gene: TRBJ1-1
CDR3nt: TGTGCCAGCAGTTTATATGGAGGGGAAAGGAACACTGAAGCTTTCTTT
CDR3aa: CASSLYGGERNTEAFF

d_gene: NA
abundance: NA
len: 12
v_gene: TRBV4-3
j_gene: TRBJ2-1
CDR3nt: TGCGCCAGCAGCGACCAGGGGTCGAAGCAGTTCTTC
CDR3aa: CASSDQGSKQFF

d_gene: TRBD1
abundance: NA
len: 14
v_gene: TRBV29-1
j_gene: TRBJ1-5
CDR3nt: TGCAGCGTTGGAGGACAGGGGTATTCTCAGCCCCAGCATTTT
CDR3aa: CSVGGQGYSQPQHF

d_gene: NA
abundance: NA
len: 17
v_gene: TRBV4-3
j_gene: TRBJ2-6
CDR3nt: TGCGCCAGCAGCCAAGCACGGGTGGGCTCTGGGGCCAACGTCCTGACTTTC
CDR3aa: CASSQARVGSGANVLTF

d_gene: NA
abundance: few
len: 14
v_gene: TRBV10-3
j_gene: TRBJ1-2
CDR3nt: TGTGCCATCAGTGATCTGGGCACCCATGCTGGCTACACCTTC
CDR3aa: CAISDLGTHAGYTF

d_gene: NA
abundance: few
len: 13
v_gene: TRBV7-3
j_gene: TRBJ1-1
CDR3nt: NA
CDR3aa: CASSFGPGTEAFF